This is a list of T cell receptor beta chains from one sample in a study of CD8 T cells in ankylosing spondylitis. TCRdb redid the calling of the 5' RACE reads with MiXCR, one entry per CDR3 protein. The table has fewer than 180,000 distinct CDR3 sequences, under 45% seen once. The material sequenced was synovial fluid, either unsorted or a sorted T cell fraction (not recorded which). These receptors came from a male donor with ankylosing spondylitis. Each CDR3 is given with its conserved first and last residue. The D gene is left open where the match is weak. Size values are once, few and many counts, or a class for expanded clones, and some rows have none.

-	TRBV5-1	TRBJ1-1	-	CASSQVRGNTEAFF	TGCGCCAGCAGCCAGGTGAGGGGAAACACTGAAGCTTTCTTT
-	TRBV7-9	TRBJ2-3	few	CASSLTGDASDTQYF	TGTGCCAGCAGCTTAACGGGGGATGCGTCAGATACGCAGTATTTT
-	TRBV7-9	TRBJ2-7	few	CASSPQVWGSYEQYF	TGTGCCAGCAGCCCCCAGGTCTGGGGGTCCTACGAGCAGTACTTC
-	TRBV11-3	TRBJ2-1	once	CASSLFSRGEQFF	TGTGCCAGCAGCTTATTCTCTCGCGGGGAGCAGTTCTTC
-	TRBV5-1	TRBJ2-7	-	CASSLVRGSYEQYF	TGCGCCAGCAGCTTGGTCAGGGGCTCCTACGAGCAGTACTTC
-	TRBV7-9	TRBJ2-1	few	CASSSVWWNEQFF	TGTGCCAGCAGCTCCGTGTGGTGGAATGAGCAGTTCTTC
-	TRBV20-1	TRBJ1-5	few	CSVQGEPGNQPQQF	TGCAGTGTACAGGGTGAACCCGGCAATCAGCCCCAGCAATTT
TRBD2	TRBV12-3/TRBV12-4	TRBJ2-2	-	CASSSPSGTSGRAHITGELFF	TGTGCCAGCAGTTCCCCGTCCGGGACTAGCGGGAGGGCCCACATAACCGGGGAGCTGTTTTTT
-	TRBV7-9	TRBJ2-1	-	CASSEGRGSYNEQFF	TGTGCCAGCAGCGAGGGCAGGGGATCCTACAATGAGCAGTTCTTC
-	TRBV15	TRBJ2-7	-	CATSRDSTGPRGEQYF	TGTGCCACCAGCAGAGATTCTACGGGGCCCCGGGGGGAGCAGTACTTC
-	TRBV12-3/TRBV12-4	TRBJ2-1	-	CASSFDPSPLNEQFF	TGTGCCAGCAGTTTCGACCCCTCCCCACTAAATGAGCAGTTCTTC
TRBD1	TRBV19	TRBJ2-2	-	CASSLTGGASGELFF	TGTGCCAGTAGTTTAACAGGGGGCGCGAGCGGGGAGCTGTTTTTT
TRBD1	TRBV20-1	TRBJ1-6	-	CSGHAVVRGNNSPLHF	TGCAGTGGCCATGCAGTTGTCAGGGGGAATAATTCACCCCTCCACTTT
-	TRBV5-1	TRBJ2-3	-	CASSLETGGYTDTQYF	TGCGCCAGCAGCTTGGAAACGGGGGGCTACACAGATACGCAGTATTTT
-	TRBV12-3/TRBV12-4	TRBJ1-2	few	CASSPLVYGYTF	TGTGCCAGCAGTCCTTTGGTCTATGGCTACACCTTC
-	TRBV4-3	TRBJ1-4	-	CASSQDQGPTNEKLFF	TGCGCCAGCAGCCAAGATCAGGGACCCACTAATGAAAAACTGTTTTTT
-	TRBV11-2	TRBJ2-7	few	CASSLVLEEQYF	TGTGCCAGCAGCTTAGTTCTCGAAGAGCAGTACTTC
-	TRBV4-2	TRBJ2-4	few	CASSQAGLAKNIQYF	TGTGCCAGCAGCCAAGCCGGTCTAGCCAAAAACATTCAGTACTTC
-	TRBV7-3	TRBJ2-2	-	CASSPMSTGELFF	TGTGCCAGCAGCCCGATGTCCACCGGGGAGCTGTTTTTT
-	TRBV20-1	TRBJ1-5	few	CSARVGSRGQPQHF	TGCAGTGCTAGAGTGGGCAGTCGGGGTCAGCCCCAGCATTTT
TRBD2	TRBV10-3	TRBJ2-3	-	CAISETGTRLDTQYF	TGTGCCATCAGTGAAACCGGGACTAGGTTAGATACGCAGTATTTT
TRBD2	TRBV7-3	TRBJ2-3	many	CASSELAGTDTQYF	TGTGCCAGCAGCGAACTAGCGGGCACAGATACGCAGTATTTT
TRBD1	TRBV28	TRBJ2-3	-	CASSLIGGYADTQYF	TGTGCCAGCAGTTTGATAGGGGGCTACGCAGATACGCAGTATTTT
TRBD2	TRBV28	TRBJ2-3	-	CASTRTSGRTDTQYF	TGTGCCAGCACCCGGACTAGCGGGAGAACAGATACGCAGTATTTT
-	TRBV13	TRBJ2-5	once	CASSFWGARKTQYF	TGTGCCAGCAGCTTTTGGGGGGCGAGGAAGACCCAGTACTTC
TRBD2	TRBV3-1	TRBJ2-1	-	CASSLVGLAGGGTYNEQFF	TGTGCCAGCAGCCTTGTCGGGCTAGCGGGAGGTGGTACCTACAATGAGCAGTTCTTC
TRBD1	TRBV28	TRBJ2-7	-	CASRPITGTGSSYEQYF	TGTGCCAGCAGACCTATAACCGGGACAGGGTCATCCTACGAGCAGTACTTC
TRBD2	TRBV4-2	TRBJ2-1	-	CASSQAIAGGGYYNEQFF	TGTGCCAGCAGCCAAGCAATAGCGGGAGGGGGTTATTACAATGAGCAGTTCTTC
TRBD2	TRBV5-1	TRBJ2-1	few	CASSQIFPGLASPLDDNEQFF	TGCGCCAGCAGCCAAATATTTCCGGGACTAGCGAGCCCCCTGGACGACAATGAGCAGTTCTTC
-	TRBV6-5	TRBJ2-2	-	CASTWRSTGELFF	TGTGCCAGCACTTGGAGATCCACCGGGGAGCTGTTTTTT
TRBD2	TRBV9	TRBJ2-2	-	CASSGVMERASGWINTGELFF	TGTGCCAGCAGCGGGGTAATGGAGCGGGCTAGCGGATGGATCAACACCGGGGAGCTGTTTTTT
-	TRBV5-1	TRBJ2-3	few	CASSSSSTDTQYF	TGCGCCAGCAGCTCATCTAGCACAGATACGCAGTATTTT
TRBD2	TRBV6-2/TRBV6-3	TRBJ2-2	many	CASCAGDTGELFF	TGTGCCAGCTGTGCGGGAGACACCGGGGAGCTGTTTTTT
-	TRBV3-1	TRBJ1-6	few	CASSLRVVNNSPLHF	TGTGCCAGCAGCCTTAGGGTTGTCAATAATTCACCCCTCCACTTT
TRBD1	TRBV12-3/TRBV12-4	TRBJ1-2	few	CAIFRGLGYTF	TGTGCCATATTCAGGGGGCTTGGCTACACCTTC
TRBD1	TRBV12-3/TRBV12-4	TRBJ1-2	-	CASSNRGVYGYTF	TGTGCCAGCAGTAACAGGGGGGTCTATGGCTACACCTTC
-	TRBV11-2	TRBJ2-2	few	CASSARIRQSLFF	TGTGCCAGCAGCGCCAGGATCCGTCAGTCCCTGTTTTTT
-	TRBV5-1	TRBJ2-7	medium-sized	CASAIFDGTYEQYF	TGCGCCAGCGCCATATTTGACGGCACCTACGAGCAGTACTTC
-	TRBV30	TRBJ1-1	few	CASMAGDNTEAFF	TGTGCCTCCATGGCTGGCGATAACACTGAAGCTTTCTTT
-	TRBV29-1	TRBJ2-2	few	CSVEGTNTGELFF	TGCAGCGTTGAAGGCACGAACACCGGGGAGCTGTTTTTT
-	TRBV7-9	TRBJ2-2	few	CASSPRDKNTGELFF	TGTGCCAGCAGCCCTAGGGACAAGAACACCGGGGAGCTGTTTTTT
TRBD1	TRBV7-9	TRBJ1-5	-	CASSSTLTGGHNQPQHF	TGTGCCAGCAGCTCCACATTGACAGGGGGGCACAATCAGCCCCAGCATTTT
-	TRBV5-1	TRBJ1-2	-	CASSFFRRQLFSNYGYTF	TGCGCCAGCAGCTTCTTCCGGAGACAACTTTTTTCTAACTATGGCTACACCTTC
-	TRBV5-1	TRBJ1-1	-	CASSLHRFGGARPAFF	TGCGCCAGCAGCTTGCACCGCTTTGGGGGGGCGCGGCCAGCTTTCTTT
-	TRBV11-2	TRBJ1-5	-	CASSLGGKSNQPQHF	TGTGCCAGCAGCTTAGGAGGGAAGAGCAATCAGCCCCAGCATTTT
-	TRBV12-3/TRBV12-4	TRBJ2-5	-	CASTPGKRGGETQYF	TGTGCCAGCACCCCGGGGAAAAGGGGCGGTGAGACCCAGTACTTC
-	TRBV19	TRBJ1-1	many	CASSIDGGAGTEAFF	TGTGCCAGTAGTATAGATGGAGGGGCGGGTACTGAAGCTTTCTTT
-	TRBV4-1	TRBJ2-1	few	CASSAPLFPEQFF	TGCGCCAGCAGCGCACCTCTATTTCCTGAGCAGTTCTTC
-	TRBV20-1	TRBJ2-2	-	CSATRFGELFF	TGCAGTGCGACTAGGTTCGGGGAGCTGTTTTTT
TRBD2	TRBV6-2/TRBV6-3	TRBJ2-5	few	CASSYDVLGSGLAGVETQYF	TGTGCCAGCAGTTACGATGTTTTAGGGTCGGGACTAGCGGGAGTAGAGACCCAGTACTTC
-	TRBV6-1	TRBJ2-7	-	CASSEGGGEGYEQYF	TGTGCCAGCAGTGAAGGTGGAGGGGAAGGCTACGAGCAGTACTTC
-	TRBV12-3/TRBV12-4	TRBJ2-2	-	CASSWRAGELFF	TGTGCCAGCAGTTGGCGGGCCGGGGAGCTGTTTTTT
-	TRBV27	TRBJ1-5	many	CASSLGRYSNQPQHF	TGTGCCAGCAGTTTAGGTCGGTATAGCAATCAGCCCCAGCATTTT
-	TRBV28	TRBJ1-1	few	CASSFGSRNRPEAFF	TGTGCCAGCAGTTTCGGTTCCAGGAACCGGCCTGAAGCTTTCTTT
TRBD2	TRBV7-9	TRBJ2-1	many	CASSPPGLAGANNEQFF	TGTGCCAGCAGCCCCCCCGGACTAGCGGGAGCGAACAATGAGCAGTTCTTC
TRBD1	TRBV11-2	TRBJ1-2	-	CASRDGTALSYGYTF	TGTGCCAGCAGGGATGGGACAGCCTTAAGTTATGGCTACACCTTC
-	TRBV12-3/TRBV12-4	TRBJ2-7	few	CASSLAPGYEQYF	TGTGCCAGCAGTTTAGCCCCGGGGTACGAGCAGTACTTC
-	TRBV28	TRBJ2-3	many	CASSLLKGGTSTDTQYF	TGTGCCAGCAGTTTGTTAAAAGGCGGAACTAGCACAGATACGCAGTATTTT
TRBD2	TRBV20-1	TRBJ2-3	-	CSATLAGGSTDTQYF	TGCAGTGCTACACTAGCGGGGGGGAGCACAGATACGCAGTATTTT